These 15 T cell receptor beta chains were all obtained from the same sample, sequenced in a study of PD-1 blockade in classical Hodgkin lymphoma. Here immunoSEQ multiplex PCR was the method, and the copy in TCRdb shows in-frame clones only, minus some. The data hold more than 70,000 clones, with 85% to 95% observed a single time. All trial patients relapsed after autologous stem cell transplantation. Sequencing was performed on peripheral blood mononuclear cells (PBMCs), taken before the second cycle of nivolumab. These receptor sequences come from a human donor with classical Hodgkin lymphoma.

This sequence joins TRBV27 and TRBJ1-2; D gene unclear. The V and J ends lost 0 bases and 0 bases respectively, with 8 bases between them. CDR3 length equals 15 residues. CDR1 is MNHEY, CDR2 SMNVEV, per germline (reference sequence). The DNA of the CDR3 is TGTGCCAGCAGTTTATCATGGGTTTCTAACTATGGCTACACCTTC. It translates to CASSLSWVSNYGYTF.

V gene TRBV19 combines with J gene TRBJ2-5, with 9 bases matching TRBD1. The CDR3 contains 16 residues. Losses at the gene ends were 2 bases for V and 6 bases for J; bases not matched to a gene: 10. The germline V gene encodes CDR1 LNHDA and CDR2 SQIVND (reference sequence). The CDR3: CASSIPSGTGKQTQYF. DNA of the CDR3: TGTGCCAGTAGTATACCGTCCGGGACAGGGAAACAGACCCAGTACTTC.

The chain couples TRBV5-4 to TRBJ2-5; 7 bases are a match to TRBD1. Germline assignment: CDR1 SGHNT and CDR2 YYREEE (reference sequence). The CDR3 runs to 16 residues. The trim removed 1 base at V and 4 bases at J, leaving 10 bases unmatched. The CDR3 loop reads CASSLKVETGLETQYF. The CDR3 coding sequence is TGTGCCAGCAGCTTGAAAGTCGAGACAGGGCTAGAGACCCAGTACTTC.

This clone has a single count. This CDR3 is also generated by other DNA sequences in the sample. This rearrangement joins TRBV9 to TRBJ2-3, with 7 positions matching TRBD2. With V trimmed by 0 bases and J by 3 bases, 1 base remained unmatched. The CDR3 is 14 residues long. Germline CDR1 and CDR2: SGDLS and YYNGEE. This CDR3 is CASSVGGSTDTQYF. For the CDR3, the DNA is TGTGCCAGCAGCGTAGGCGGGAGTACAGATACGCAGTATTTT.

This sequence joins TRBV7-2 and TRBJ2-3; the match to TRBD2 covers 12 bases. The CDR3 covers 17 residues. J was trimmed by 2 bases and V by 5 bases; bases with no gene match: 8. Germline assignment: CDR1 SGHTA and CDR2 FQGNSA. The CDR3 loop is CASSAGLAGTFTDTQYF. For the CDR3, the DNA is TGTGCCAGCAGCGCCGGACTAGCGGGGACGTTCACAGATACGCAGTATTTT. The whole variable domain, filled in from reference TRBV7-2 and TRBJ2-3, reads GAGVSQSPSNKVTEKGKDVELRCDPISGHTALYWYRQSLGQGLEFLIYFQGNSAPDKSGLPSDRFSAERTGGSVSTLTIQRTQQEDSAVYLCASSAGLAGTFTDTQYFGPGTRLTVL.

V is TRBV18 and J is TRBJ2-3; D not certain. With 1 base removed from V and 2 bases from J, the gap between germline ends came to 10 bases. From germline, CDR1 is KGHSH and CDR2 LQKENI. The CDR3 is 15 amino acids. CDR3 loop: CASSPRGGPTDTQYF. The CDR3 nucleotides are TGTGCCAGCTCACCACGTGGCGGACCCACAGATACGCAGTATTTT.

CDR3 protein: CASSYGSSYEQYF. The CDR3, as DNA: TGTGCCAGTTCGTACGGAAGCTCCTACGAGCAGTACTTC. The chain links TRBV19 to TRBJ2-7; D is unclear. The CDR3 runs 13 residues. Germline values: CDR1 LNHDA, CDR2 SQIVND (reference sequence). V shed 8 bases and J shed 0 bases, with 11 bases lying between them.

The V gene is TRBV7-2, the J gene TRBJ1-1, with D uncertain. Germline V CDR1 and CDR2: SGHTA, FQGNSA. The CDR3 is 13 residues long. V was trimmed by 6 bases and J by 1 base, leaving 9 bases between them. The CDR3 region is CASRKGGNTEAFF. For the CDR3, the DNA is TGTGCCAGCAGAAAGGGCGGGAACACTGAAGCTTTCTTT.

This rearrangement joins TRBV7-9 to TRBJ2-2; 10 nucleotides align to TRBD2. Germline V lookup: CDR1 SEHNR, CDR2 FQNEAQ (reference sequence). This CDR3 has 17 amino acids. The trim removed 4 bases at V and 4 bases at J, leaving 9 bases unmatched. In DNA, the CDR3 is TGTGCCAGCAGCTACTCATCTAGCGGGAGAGGCACCGGGGAGCTGTTTTTT. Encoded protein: CASSYSSSGRGTGELFF.

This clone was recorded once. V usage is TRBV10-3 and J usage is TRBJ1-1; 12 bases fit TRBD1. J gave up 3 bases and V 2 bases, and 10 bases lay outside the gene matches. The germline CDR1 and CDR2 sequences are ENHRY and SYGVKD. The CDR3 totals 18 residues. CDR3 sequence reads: CAISEKGTGGGWDTEAFF. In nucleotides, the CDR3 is TGTGCCATCAGTGAGAAGGGGACAGGGGGCGGTTGGGACACTGAAGCTTTCTTT.

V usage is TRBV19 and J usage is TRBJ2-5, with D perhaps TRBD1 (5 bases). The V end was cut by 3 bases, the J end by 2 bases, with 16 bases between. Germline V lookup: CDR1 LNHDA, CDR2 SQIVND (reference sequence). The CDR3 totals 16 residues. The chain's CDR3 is CASSIRQSLGQETQYF. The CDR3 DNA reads TGTGCCAGTAGTATTAGACAGAGCCTTGGACAAGAGACCCAGTACTTC. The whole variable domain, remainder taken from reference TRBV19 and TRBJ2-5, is DGGITQSPKYLFRKEGQNVTLSCEQNLNHDAMYWYRQDPGQGLRLIYYSQIVNDFQKGDIAEGYSVSREKKESFPLTVTSAQKNPTAFYLCASSIRQSLGQETQYFGPGTRLLVL.

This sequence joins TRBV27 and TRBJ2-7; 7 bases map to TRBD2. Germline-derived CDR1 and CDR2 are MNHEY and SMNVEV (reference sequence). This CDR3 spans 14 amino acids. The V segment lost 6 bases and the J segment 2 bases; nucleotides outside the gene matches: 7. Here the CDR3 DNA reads TGTGCCAGCAGCCGGGGACTACCCACCTACGAGCAGTACTTC. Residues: CASSRGLPTYEQYF.

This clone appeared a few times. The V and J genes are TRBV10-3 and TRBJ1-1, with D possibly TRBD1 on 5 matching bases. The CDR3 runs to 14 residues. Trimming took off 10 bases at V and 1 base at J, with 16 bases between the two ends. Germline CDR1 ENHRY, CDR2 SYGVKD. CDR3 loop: CATGGRDGNTEAFF. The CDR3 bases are TGTGCCACCGGTGGGAGGGACGGGAACACTGAAGCTTTCTTT.

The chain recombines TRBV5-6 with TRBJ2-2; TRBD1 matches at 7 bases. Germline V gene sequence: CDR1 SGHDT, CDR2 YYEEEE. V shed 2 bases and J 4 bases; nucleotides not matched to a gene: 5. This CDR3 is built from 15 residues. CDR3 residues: CASSFGQGVTGELFF. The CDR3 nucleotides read TGTGCCAGCAGCTTTGGGCAGGGGGTCACCGGGGAGCTGTTTTTT.

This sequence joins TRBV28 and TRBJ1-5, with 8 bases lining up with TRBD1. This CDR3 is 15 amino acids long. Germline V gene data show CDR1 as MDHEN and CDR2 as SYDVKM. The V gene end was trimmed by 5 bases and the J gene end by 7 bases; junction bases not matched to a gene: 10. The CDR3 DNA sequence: TGTGCCAGCAGTCCCGACAGGGGTTGGTTCCAGCCCCAGCATTTT. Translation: CASSPDRGWFQPQHF.